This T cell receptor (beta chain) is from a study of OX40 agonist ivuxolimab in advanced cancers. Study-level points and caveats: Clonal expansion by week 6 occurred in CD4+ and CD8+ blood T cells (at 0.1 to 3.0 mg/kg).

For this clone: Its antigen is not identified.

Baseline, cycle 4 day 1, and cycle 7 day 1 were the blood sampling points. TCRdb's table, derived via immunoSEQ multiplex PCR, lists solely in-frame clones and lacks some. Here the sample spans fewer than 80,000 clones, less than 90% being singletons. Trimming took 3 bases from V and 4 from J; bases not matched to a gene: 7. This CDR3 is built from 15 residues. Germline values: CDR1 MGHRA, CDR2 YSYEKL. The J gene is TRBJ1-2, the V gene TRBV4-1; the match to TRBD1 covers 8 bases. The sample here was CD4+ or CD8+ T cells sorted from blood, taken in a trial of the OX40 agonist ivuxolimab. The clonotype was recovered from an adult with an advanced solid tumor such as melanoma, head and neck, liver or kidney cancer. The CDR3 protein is CASSQEETGVYGYTF. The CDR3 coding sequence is TGCGCCAGCAGCCAGGAAGAGACAGGGGTCTATGGCTACACCTTC.